A selection of T cell receptor beta chains follows, all from one sample in a study of T cell responses to AZD1222 COVID-19 vaccine. Data came from immunoSEQ multiplex PCR; TCRdb stores just in-frame clones and leaves some out. Recorded for this sample: about 140,000 clones. Sample: peripheral blood. These receptors were taken from an adult in good health. Each CDR3 is given with its conserved first and last residue. D genes are given only for firm matches.

j_call v_call d_call cdr3_aa cdr3_nt
TRBJ2-7 TRBV7-6 TRBD1 CASSLDRGSEQYF TGTGCCAGCAGCTTAGACAGGGGGTCCGAGCAGTACTTC
TRBJ2-1 TRBV27 TRBD2 CASSRLAAGDNEQFF TGTGCCAGCAGCCGTCTAGCGGCGGGGGACAATGAGCAGTTCTTC
TRBJ2-6 TRBV25-1 - CASRTGANVLTF TGTGCCAGCAGAACTGGGGCCAACGTCCTGACTTTC
TRBJ1-2 TRBV4-1 - CASSQDSLRPGPYGYTF TGCGCCAGCAGCCAAGATTCCCTCAGACCTGGGCCCTATGGCTACACCTTC
TRBJ1-1 TRBV7-8 - CASSFSRNTEAFF TGTGCCAGCAGCTTTTCGCGTAACACTGAAGCTTTCTTT
TRBJ2-5 TRBV5-1 - CASTQGETQYF TGCGCCAGCACACAGGGAGAGACCCAGTACTTC
TRBJ2-1 TRBV28 - CASRPRPVYNEQFF TGTGCCAGCAGACCACGACCCGTCTACAATGAGCAGTTCTTC
TRBJ1-5 TRBV19 TRBD1 CASSAGTGGAYQPQHF TGTGCCAGTAGTGCCGGGACAGGGGGCGCTTACCAGCCCCAGCATTTT
TRBJ1-4 TRBV28 - CASSSPGSPNEKLFF TGTGCCAGCAGCTCCCCAGGGTCCCCTAATGAAAAACTGTTTTTT
TRBJ1-2 TRBV29-1 TRBD1 CSVGQGADYGYTF TGCAGCGTGGGACAGGGGGCAGACTATGGCTACACCTTC
TRBJ1-2 TRBV2 - CASSESRRGNYGYTF TGTGCCAGCAGTGAAAGCCGCCGGGGGAACTATGGCTACACCTTC
TRBJ2-7 TRBV19 TRBD1 CASSGTGSILTYEQYF TGTGCCAGTAGTGGGACAGGGTCGATACTCACCTACGAGCAGTACTTC
TRBJ2-6 TRBV4-2 TRBD2 CASASFAGGLSGANVLTF TGTGCCAGCGCCAGCTTCGCGGGGGGACTCTCTGGGGCCAACGTCCTGACTTTC